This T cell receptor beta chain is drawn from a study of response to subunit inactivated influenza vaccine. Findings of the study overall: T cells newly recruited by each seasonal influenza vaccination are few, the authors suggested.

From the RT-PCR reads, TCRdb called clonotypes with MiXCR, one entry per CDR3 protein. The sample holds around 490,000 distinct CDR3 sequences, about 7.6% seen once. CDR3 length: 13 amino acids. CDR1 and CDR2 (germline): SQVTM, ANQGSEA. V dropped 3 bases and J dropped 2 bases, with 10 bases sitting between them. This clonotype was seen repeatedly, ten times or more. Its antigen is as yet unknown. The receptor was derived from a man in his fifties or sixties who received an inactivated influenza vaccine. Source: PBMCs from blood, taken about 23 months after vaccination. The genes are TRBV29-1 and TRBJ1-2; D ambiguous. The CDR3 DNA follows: TGCAGCGTTGAGGGCAGGCCCAACTATGGCTACACCTTC. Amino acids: CSVEGRPNYGYTF. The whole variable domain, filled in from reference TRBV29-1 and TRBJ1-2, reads SAVISQKPSRDICQRGTSLTIQCQVDSQVTMMFWYRQQPGQSLTLIATANQGSEATYESGFVIDKFPISRPNLTFSTLTVSNMSPEDSSIYLCSVEGRPNYGYTFGSGTRLTVV.